Shown below are 29 T cell receptor beta chains from a single sample sequenced in a study of cytomegalovirus exposure and HLA in healthy donors. PCR amplification relied on 60 Vbeta primers (plus 13 Jbeta primers). Assay used: immunoSEQ multiplex PCR; TCRdb lists only in-frame clones, some missing. The table includes some 96,000 clones, more than 70% detected once. Sequences were obtained from PBMCs. These receptors were collected from a female donor in good health and CMV-seronegative.

The chain couples TRBV7-2 to TRBJ1-1, with 10 bases lining up with TRBD1. Germline CDR1 is SGHTA and CDR2 is FQGNSA. The length of the CDR3 is 17 residues. V dropped 5 bases and J dropped 2; count of bases not matched to a gene: 11. DNA for the CDR3: TGTGCCAGCAGCCCCCACGACAGGGGGCCTTTAAACACTGAAGCTTTCTTT. This codes for CASSPHDRGPLNTEAFF.

This chain links TRBV7-6 with TRBJ1-3; TRBD1 aligns across 8 bases. Trimming at V came to 5 bases and at J to 1 base, leaving 4 bases not matched to a gene. CDR3 length: 15 residues. Germline V gene sequence: CDR1 SGHVS, CDR2 FNYEAQ. The CDR3 protein is CASSMDRASGNTIYF. For the CDR3, the DNA is TGTGCCAGCAGCATGGACAGGGCTTCTGGAAACACCATATATTTT.

The chain is built from TRBV10-3 and TRBJ1-2; D may be TRBD1 (5 bases). CDR3 length: 13 residues. The germline gives CDR1 ENHRY, CDR2 SYGVKD. V was pared by 4 bases and J by 6 bases, with 12 bases between. The CDR3 protein is CAISGQGTHGYTF. Written as DNA, the CDR3 is TGTGCCATCAGTGGCCAGGGAACCCATGGCTACACCTTC.

The chain couples TRBV6-6 to TRBJ2-3; D call uncertain. The germline gives CDR1 MNHNY, CDR2 SVGAGI (reference sequence). The CDR3 totals 12 residues. V lost 6 bases and J 2 bases, leaving 6 bases between the germline ends. The CDR3 coding sequence is TGTGCCAGCAGGCAGGTCACAGATACGCAGTATTTT. It yields the protein CASRQVTDTQYF.

This rearrangement joins TRBV5-1 to TRBJ1-4; no clear D gene. With 4 bases removed from V and 7 bases from J, the gap between germline ends came to 20 bases. Germline CDR1 reads SGHRS; CDR2 reads YFSETQ. The CDR3 length is 16 residues. The CDR3 protein is CASSGGALVPAEKLFF. The CDR3, as DNA: TGCGCCAGCAGCGGCGGCGCCCTGGTCCCGGCTGAAAAACTGTTTTTT.

The gene calls are TRBV6-1 and TRBJ2-1; 7 bases map to TRBD1. In germline, CDR1 is MNHNS, CDR2 SASEGT. This CDR3 is 13 amino acids long. Losses at the gene ends were 5 bases for V and 4 bases for J; bases not matched to a gene: 2. Written as DNA, the CDR3 is TGTGCCAGCAGTTGGGACAGATACAATGAGCAGTTCTTC. This gives the protein CASSWDRYNEQFF.

This clone was counted a few times. The V gene is TRBV5-6, the J gene TRBJ2-7; TRBD2 might be the D (7 bases). The V gene lost 4 bases and the J gene lost 6 bases, with 20 bases spanning the gap. Per germline, CDR1 SGHDT and CDR2 YYEEEE. The CDR3 is 15 amino acids. CDR3 protein: CASSPRRRGEGEQYF. CDR3 DNA sequence: TGTGCCAGCAGCCCCCGGAGGAGGGGGGAGGGCGAGCAGTACTTC.

The rearrangement links TRBV18 to TRBJ2-5; 9 nucleotides match TRBD2. In germline, CDR1 is KGHSH, CDR2 LQKENI. The CDR3 is 16 residues long. V was pared by 6 bases and J by 5 bases, with 13 bases of the junction left unmatched. Written as DNA, the CDR3 is TGTGCCAGCTCGTCTCGGGTAGCGGGAGAAAAGGAGACCCAGTACTTC. The encoded protein is CASSSRVAGEKETQYF.

This clone turned up a few times. This chain links TRBV23-1 with TRBJ2-2; 10 bases align to TRBD2. TRBV23-1 is noted as an ORF with a role that remains uncertain. The CDR3 has 17 amino acids. CDR3 DNA sequence: TGCGAACCCCGGGAGCTAGCGGGAGATTCGAACACCGGGGAGCTGTTTTTT. Its translation: CEPRELAGDSNTGELFF.

The V gene is TRBV5-8, the J gene TRBJ1-2; no firm D call. Germline V gene data show CDR1 as SGHTS and CDR2 as YDEGEE. V lost 1 base and J 4 bases, leaving 11 bases between the germline ends. The CDR3 consists of 14 residues. Written as DNA, the CDR3 is TGTGCCAGCAGCTTGAAAGGAGACCTCTATGGCTACACCTTC. Translating it yields CASSLKGDLYGYTF.

The chain has TRBV5-1 and TRBJ2-5; TRBD1 matches 7 bases. The CDR3 sequence is 15 residues long. Germline CDR1 SGHRS, CDR2 YFSETQ. The J segment lost 1 base and the V segment lost 2 bases, leaving 5 bases of the junction unmatched. This CDR3 reads CASSFLGQFQETQYF. The CDR3 DNA sequence: TGCGCCAGCAGCTTTCTGGGACAGTTCCAAGAGACCCAGTACTTC. Combining the CDR3 with reference TRBV5-1 and TRBJ2-5 gives the whole variable domain KAGVTQTPRYLIKTRGQQVTLSCSPISGHRSVSWYQQTPGQGLQFLFEYFSETQRNKGNFPGRFSGRQFSNSRSEMNVSTLELGDSALYLCASSFLGQFQETQYFGPGTRLLVL.

V gene TRBV21-1 combines with J gene TRBJ2-5; TRBD2, the table's D call, lacks a check against the DNA. TRBV21-1 is reported as a pseudogene. This CDR3 has 16 amino acids. This CDR3 is CASSTRLAGRIETQYF. DNA of the CDR3: TGTGCCAGCAGCACCCGACTAGCGGGAAGGATAGAGACCCAGTACTTC.

The chain has TRBV29-1 and TRBJ1-2; TRBD1 might be the D (6 bases). Germline assignment: CDR1 SQVTM and CDR2 ANQGSEA. There are 12 residues in the CDR3. In DNA, the CDR3 is TGCACCACTAGGGAGGGGGTTTATGGCTACACCTTC. This codes for CTTREGVYGYTF.

The chain couples TRBV9 to TRBJ1-2; TRBD1 matches 7 bases. Germline CDR1 and CDR2: SGDLS and YYNGEE. CDR3 length: 13 residues. V trimming: 0 bases; J trimming: 9 bases; junction bases outside the gene matches: 5. DNA for the CDR3: TGTGCCAGCAGCGTAGGAGGGGGCCTAAGCTACACCTTC. This encodes CASSVGGGLSYTF.

The V gene is TRBV6-5, the J gene TRBJ2-7; 9 positions agree with TRBD1. Germline trimming cut 4 bases from V and 7 bases from J; bases unmatched to any gene: 8. Germline CDR1 and CDR2: MNHEY and SVGAGI. The CDR3 spans 14 residues. Here the CDR3 DNA reads TGTGCCAGCAGTTGGTCCGGGACAGGGAGTGAGCAGTACTTC. This sequence encodes CASSWSGTGSEQYF.

This chain connects TRBV11-1 to TRBJ2-3; D is uncertain. This CDR3 has 12 amino acids. V was pared by 4 bases and J by 5 bases, with 7 bases between. The germline V gene encodes CDR1 SGHAT and CDR2 FQDESV (reference sequence). The CDR3 sequence: CASSSTVDTQYF. The CDR3 DNA sequence: TGTGCCAGCAGCTCTACTGTAGATACGCAGTATTTT.

V usage is TRBV4-3 and J usage is TRBJ2-1; 7 bases are a match to TRBD2. The ends lost 1 base at V and 8 bases at J; junction bases unmatched: 17. The CDR3 covers 18 residues. Germline CDR1 reads LGHNA; CDR2 reads YSLEER. CDR3 nucleotide sequence: TGCGCCAGCAGCCAAGGCCCGTTTGAGGGCGGGAGTAGGTATGAGCAGTTCTTC. This gives the protein CASSQGPFEGGSRYEQFF.

This clone turned up a few times. This sequence joins TRBV7-2 and TRBJ2-1, with a tentative D call TRBD2 (7 bases). The CDR3 is 16 amino acids. CDR1 SGHTA and CDR2 FQGNSA come from the germline V gene. Between the trimmed V and J ends, which lost 7 bases and 2 bases, there was a span of 18 bases. CDR3 nucleotides: TGTGCCAGCACCCCCCGACGGGGGGCCGCCTACAATGAGCAGTTCTTC. Its translation is CASTPRRGAAYNEQFF.

V gene TRBV5-6 combines with J gene TRBJ2-7; possibly TRBD2 for D (6 bases). CDR1 and CDR2 from the germline V gene are SGHDT and YYEEEE. V lost 4 bases and J 7 bases, leaving 15 bases between the germline ends. The CDR3 contains 13 residues. CDR3 sequence (DNA): TGTGCCAGCAGCACAGAGCTAGCGTATGAGCAGTACTTC. This translates into CASSTELAYEQYF.

The J gene is TRBJ2-7, the V gene TRBV6-1; D perhaps matches TRBD2 (6 bases). This CDR3 is 15 amino acids long. Looked up from germline, CDR1 is MNHNS and CDR2 is SASEGT. Trimming took off 3 bases at V and 2 bases at J, with 14 bases between the two ends. The CDR3 nucleotides read TGTGCCAGCAGTGACGCTGGCGGGGTAACCTACGAGCAGTACTTC. Protein sequence: CASSDAGGVTYEQYF.

Of note for this clone: The junction differs from germline at one of its ends, possibly a read error. The chain uses TRBV5-1 and TRBJ2-7; D unresolved. The CDR3 runs 13 residues. Looked up from germline, CDR1 is SGHRS and CDR2 is YFSETQ. CDR3 bases: TGCGCCAGCAGCTTGAGGCTAGGAAATTACGTCGACTTC. Translation: CASSLRLGNYVDF.

Note on this clone: The junction departs from germline at one end; a sequencing error may be responsible. This chain links TRBV7-9 with TRBJ1-3; D gene ambiguous. This CDR3 region has 16 residues. CDR1 is SEHNR, CDR2 FQNEAQ, per germline (reference sequence). The CDR3 nucleotides are TGTTCCAGCAGCTTAGCGGCCAGACTTTCTGGAAACACCATATATTTT. As protein: CSSSLAARLSGNTIYF. Using reference TRBV7-9 and TRBJ1-3 for the parts outside the CDR3, the full variable domain is DTGVSQNPRHKITKRGQNVTFRCDPISEHNRLYWYRQTLGQGPEFLTYFQNEAQLEKSRLLSDRFSAERPKGSFSTLEIQRTEQGDSAMYLCSSSLAARLSGNTIYFGEGSWLTVV.

The rearrangement joins TRBV5-1 to TRBJ1-6; D might be TRBD1 (6 bases). The CDR3 has 15 amino acids. The V gene lost 4 bases and the J gene lost 6 bases, with 14 bases spanning the gap. Germline V gives CDR1 SGHRS, CDR2 YFSETQ. CDR3 protein: CASSLEQGFNSPLHF. CDR3 coding DNA: TGCGCCAGCAGCCTGGAACAGGGATTTAATTCACCCCTCCACTTT.

The chain carries TRBV11-2 and TRBJ2-1; D remains unclear. V dropped 5 bases and J dropped 6 bases, with 17 bases sitting between them. Germline V gene sequence: CDR1 SGHAT, CDR2 FQNNGV. This CDR3 contains 15 residues. CDR3: CASSPRISPSNEQFF. CDR3 nucleotide sequence: TGTGCCAGCAGCCCCAGGATCAGCCCGTCCAATGAGCAGTTCTTC.

The V call is TRBV15, the J call TRBJ2-1; D unclear. CDR3 length: 16 amino acids. CDR1 is LNHNV, CDR2 YYDKDF, per germline (reference sequence). V was clipped by 5 bases and J by 2 bases, with 16 bases between them. The CDR3, as DNA: TGTGCCACCAGCTCTAGACCCCATGAGCCCTACAATGAGCAGTTCTTC. Its translation: CATSSRPHEPYNEQFF. The whole variable domain, remainder taken from reference TRBV15 and TRBJ2-1, is DAMVIQNPRYQVTQFGKPVTLSCSQTLNHNVMYWYQQKSSQAPKLLFHYYDKDFNNEADTPDNFQSRRPNTSFCFLDIRSPGLGDTAMYLCATSSRPHEPYNEQFFGPGTRLTVL.

This clone was counted once. This chain uses TRBV19 with TRBJ1-6; the D is unclear. Germline CDR1 is LNHDA and CDR2 is SQIVND (reference sequence). The CDR3 sequence is 14 residues long. V lost 6 bases and J lost 8, with 14 bases in between. CDR3 region: CASRLGRGYSPLHF. CDR3 nucleotides: TGTGCCAGTAGACTAGGGCGGGGTTATTCACCCCTCCACTTT.

This clone was seen a handful of times. The chain links TRBV28 to TRBJ2-7, with 11 bases aligning to TRBD2. Germline-derived CDR1 and CDR2 are MDHEN and SYDVKM. V lost 5 bases, J lost 4 bases, and 7 bases stayed unmatched. This CDR3 spans 15 amino acids. CDR3 residues: CASSLQTSGMYEQYF. Written as DNA, the CDR3 is TGTGCCAGCAGTCTACAGACTAGCGGGATGTACGAGCAGTACTTC. Together with reference TRBV28 and TRBJ2-7, the CDR3 gives the full variable domain: DVKVTQSSRYLVKRTGEKVFLECVQDMDHENMFWYRQDPGLGLRLIYFSYDVKMKEKGDIPEGYSVSREKKERFSLILESASTNQTSMYLCASSLQTSGMYEQYFGPGTRLTVT.

In its sample, this clone was seen once. V gene TRBV7-9 combines with J gene TRBJ2-1, with 10 bases aligning to TRBD2. CDR1 is SEHNR, CDR2 FQNEAQ, per germline (reference sequence). There are 16 residues in the CDR3. The V gene end was trimmed by 7 bases and the J gene end by 10 bases; junction bases not matched to a gene: 16. DNA for the CDR3: TGTGCCAGCAACCCCGCGGGGCTAGCGGGAGTACGGGAGCAGTTCTTC. It encodes CASNPAGLAGVREQFF. The variable domain in full, with the rest retrieved from reference TRBV7-9 and TRBJ2-1, is DTGVSQNPRHKITKRGQNVTFRCDPISEHNRLYWYRQTLGQGPEFLTYFQNEAQLEKSRLLSDRFSAERPKGSFSTLEIQRTEQGDSAMYLCASNPAGLAGVREQFFGPGTRLTVL.

The genes are TRBV4-2 and TRBJ2-5; 10 bases agree with TRBD2. Per germline, CDR1 LGHNA and CDR2 YNFKEQ. The CDR3 consists of 17 residues. Unmatched junction bases numbered 10, after V lost 4 bases and J lost 2 bases. The CDR3 DNA is TGTGCCAGCAGCCGGACTTCAGGACTAGCGGATCAAGAGACCCAGTACTTC. Protein product: CASSRTSGLADQETQYF.